Sequencing of this T cell receptor (beta chain) was carried out in a study of response to subunit inactivated influenza vaccine. TCRdb reanalysed the RT-PCR reads using MiXCR and keeps one entry per CDR3 protein. The sample shows around 500,000 distinct CDR3 sequences, approximately 11% of them seen only once. This clonotype was picked up many times. CDR1 and CDR2 (germline): SQVTM, ANQGSEA. This CDR3 has 13 amino acids. Trimming shortened V by 6 bases and J by 1 base, and 12 bases separated the two germline ends. This TCR came from a man aged 50-60 years who received an inactivated influenza vaccine. Sequenced here: PBMCs from blood, sampled 45 days after vaccination. This sequence joins TRBV29-1 and TRBJ1-1; D perhaps matches TRBD1 (6 bases). CDR3 residues: CSVHRDWNTEAFF. CDR3 nucleotide sequence: TGCAGCGTCCACAGGGATTGGAACACTGAAGCTTTCTTT.